Shown below are 28 T cell receptor beta chains from a single sample sequenced in a study of beta chain features in type 1 diabetes. Their antigens remain unidentified. Study-level results: Shortening that was moderate but significant affected the TCRB CDR3s of Type 1 diabetes patients in all four CD4+ subsets.

TCRB transcripts that were expressed got sequenced, as all of the isolated RNA had been reverse transcribed. Data came from immunoSEQ multiplex PCR; TCRdb stores just in-frame clones and leaves some out. The table lists 250,000 to 350,000 clones, roughly an eighth of them singletons, with 0.017% in the top ten. The sample taken for sequencing was naive CD4+ T cells from blood. The receptors come from a man aged 30 to 39 with type 1 diabetes.

This clone came up a few times. The chain combines TRBV4-2 with TRBJ2-3; D is perhaps TRBD2 (6 bases). Per the germline V gene, CDR1 is LGHNA and CDR2 is YNFKEQ. The V end lost 5 bases, the J end lost 4 bases, and 10 bases lay between the germline ends. The CDR3 loop spans 13 amino acids. CDR3 in DNA: TGTGCCAGCAGCTACGGGAGCGCAGATACGCAGTATTTT. Translation: CASSYGSADTQYF.

The genes are TRBV18 and TRBJ2-7, with 7 bases matching TRBD1. The V gene end was trimmed by 4 bases and the J gene end by 5 bases; junction bases not matched to a gene: 11. The germline V gene encodes CDR1 KGHSH and CDR2 LQKENI. There are 15 residues in the CDR3. The CDR3 nucleotides are TGTGCCAGCTCACAGGGACAGACAACTTTCCACGAGCAGTACTTC. Its translation: CASSQGQTTFHEQYF.

The chain has TRBV29-1 and TRBJ2-6; no clear D gene. CDR1 is SQVTM, CDR2 ANQGSEA, per germline. Trimming pared 4 bases from V and 0 bases from J, leaving 13 bases between. The CDR3 is 16 amino acids. The CDR3, as DNA: TGCAGCGTTGTATTGGTAGACTCCTCTGGGGCCAACGTCCTGACTTTC. Translated, it gives CSVVLVDSSGANVLTF.

V is TRBV5-4 and J is TRBJ1-4; D may be TRBD1 (6 bases). The CDR3 spans 13 residues. V was pared by 5 bases and J by 7 bases, with 12 bases between. The germline CDR1 and CDR2 sequences are SGHNT and YYREEE (reference sequence). The CDR3 loop is CASRGADGEKLFF. CDR3 nucleotide sequence: TGTGCCAGCAGGGGGGCAGATGGTGAAAAACTGTTTTTT.

About this clone itself: At the DNA level, this CDR3 is encoded by other sequences in the same sample as well. The chain uses TRBV20-1 and TRBJ2-7; D gene unclear. This CDR3 contains 11 residues. With 6 bases removed from V and 4 bases from J, the gap between germline ends came to 10 bases. Germline V gives CDR1 DFQATT, CDR2 SNEGSKA (reference sequence). The CDR3 protein is CSAPSSYEQYF. The CDR3 DNA follows: TGCAGTGCACCTAGTTCATACGAGCAGTACTTC.

The chain recombines TRBV5-4 with TRBJ1-3; 7 nucleotides line up with TRBD1. Trimming at V came to 4 bases and at J to 2 bases, leaving 3 bases not matched to a gene. The CDR3 has 14 residues. Germline-derived CDR1 and CDR2 are SGHNT and YYREEE (reference sequence). The CDR3 sequence is CASSPGTAGNTIYF. In DNA, the CDR3 is TGTGCCAGCAGCCCCGGGACAGCTGGAAACACCATATATTTT. Combining the CDR3 with reference TRBV5-4 and TRBJ1-3 gives the whole variable domain ETGVTQSPTHLIKTRGQQVTLRCSSQSGHNTVSWYQQALGQGPQFIFQYYREEENGRGNFPPRFSGLQFPNYSSELNVNALELDDSALYLCASSPGTAGNTIYFGEGSWLTVV.

Here the CDR3 DNA reads TGTGCCAGCAGCTGGGGAGACAGGGATGTGAACATTCAGTACTTC. The encoded protein is CASSWGDRDVNIQYF. The chain employs TRBV5-6 and TRBJ2-4, with 7 bases fitting TRBD1. CDR1 and CDR2 from the germline V gene are SGHDT and YYEEEE. The CDR3 length is 15 residues. With V trimmed by 3 bases and J by 7 bases, 10 bases remained unmatched.

This clone has only a few counts. CDR3 DNA: TGCGCCAGCAGCTCCCGCGTCGACCCGTCGGGCGAGCAGTACTTC. This codes for CASSSRVDPSGEQYF. The V call is TRBV5-1, the J call TRBJ2-7; D unclear. V was pared by 3 bases and J by 6 bases, with 19 bases between. The CDR3 spans 15 residues. CDR1 is SGHRS, CDR2 YFSETQ, per germline.

This clone was counted between two and nine times. The chain recombines TRBV11-2 with TRBJ2-5, with 7 nucleotides matching TRBD2. CDR3 length: 14 residues. V was clipped by 8 bases and J by 7 bases; unmatched bases: 13. The germline V gene has CDR1 SGHAT and CDR2 FQNNGV. Written as DNA, the CDR3 is TGTGCCAGCTCCTCCGTTGCGGGGGACGGGACCCAGTACTTC. It translates to CASSSVAGDGTQYF.

The chain is built from TRBV7-2 and TRBJ2-5, with TRBD2 identical over 8 bases. Per germline, CDR1 SGHTA and CDR2 FQGNSA. The CDR3 totals 15 residues. Losses at the gene ends were 3 bases for V and 4 bases for J; bases not matched to a gene: 7. This chain's CDR3 is CASSFFGLAGETQYF. Here the CDR3 DNA reads TGTGCCAGCAGCTTCTTCGGGCTAGCGGGAGAGACCCAGTACTTC.

The J gene is TRBJ1-1, the V gene TRBV15; 7 nucleotides match TRBD1. The CDR3 has 15 amino acids. V lost 1 base, J lost 6 bases, and 8 bases stayed unmatched. The germline gives CDR1 LNHNV, CDR2 YYDKDF (reference sequence). The CDR3 region has the DNA TGTGCCACCAGCAGAGGAGAGGGGGCGCGGGCTGAAGCTTTCTTT. Translation: CATSRGEGARAEAFF. The full variable domain, in which reference TRBV15 and TRBJ1-1 provide the parts outside the CDR3, is DAMVIQNPRYQVTQFGKPVTLSCSQTLNHNVMYWYQQKSSQAPKLLFHYYDKDFNNEADTPDNFQSRRPNTSFCFLDIRSPGLGDTAMYLCATSRGEGARAEAFFGQGTRLTVV.

This clone was observed a few times. DNA of the CDR3: TGTGCCACCAGCCTTCAGGAGGAGGAGACCCAGTACTTC. This translates into CATSLQEEETQYF. V is TRBV15 and J is TRBJ2-5; D perhaps matches TRBD2 (5 bases). Germline V gene data show CDR1 as LNHNV and CDR2 as YYDKDF (reference sequence). Trimming removed 5 bases at V and 5 bases at J, with 12 bases between. This CDR3 is built from 13 residues.

CDR3 DNA sequence: TGCGCCAGCAGCTTGGCACTAGCGGGAGTGAGTGAGCAGTTCTTC. It encodes CASSLALAGVSEQFF. The genes are TRBV5-1 and TRBJ2-1, with 11 bases identical to TRBD2. Germline V gives CDR1 SGHRS, CDR2 YFSETQ. V lost 0 bases to trimming and J lost 9 bases; unmatched junction nucleotides: 5. The CDR3 has 15 residues.

Only a few counts were recorded for this clone. This chain links TRBV7-2 with TRBJ2-1; 7 bases map to TRBD2. Germline CDR1 is SGHTA and CDR2 is FQGNSA. V was pared by 1 base and J by 1 base, with 4 bases of the junction left unmatched. This CDR3 comprises 16 residues. The CDR3, as DNA: TGTGCCAGCAGCTTAGATACGGGAGGTTCCTACAATGAGCAGTTCTTC. Residues: CASSLDTGGSYNEQFF.

The chain has TRBV2 and TRBJ1-5; D ambiguous. Germline CDR1 reads SNHLY; CDR2 reads FYNNEI. Between the trimmed V and J ends, which lost 2 bases and 12 bases, there was a span of 20 bases. CDR3 length: 15 residues. CDR3 region: CASSEPRNKTGYQHF. As DNA, the CDR3 is TGTGCCAGCAGTGAACCCCGAAACAAAACGGGGTACCAGCATTTT.

The CDR3 sequence is CASSLGESGASYNEQFF. The CDR3 coding sequence is TGTGCCAGCAGCTTGGGAGAGAGCGGGGCATCCTACAATGAGCAGTTCTTC. The chain links TRBV5-6 to TRBJ2-1; 7 bases line up with TRBD2. V lost 0 bases, J lost 1 base, and 7 bases stayed unmatched. The CDR3 spans 17 residues. CDR1 is SGHDT and CDR2 is YYEEEE in the germline V gene.

The chain employs TRBV5-6 and TRBJ1-1; D is perhaps TRBD1 (5 bases). Germline assignment: CDR1 SGHDT and CDR2 YYEEEE. V dropped 0 bases and J dropped 5 bases, with 14 bases sitting between them. The CDR3 length is 15 residues. The CDR3 loop is CASSLGNQRGTEAFF. As DNA, the CDR3 is TGTGCCAGCAGCTTGGGGAATCAAAGGGGTACTGAAGCTTTCTTT.

The chain combines TRBV30 with TRBJ2-3; 10 bases match TRBD2. The CDR3 consists of 13 residues. Unmatched junction bases numbered 2, after V lost 4 bases and J lost 4 bases. Germline lookup yields CDR1 GTSNPN and CDR2 SVGIG (reference sequence). Written as DNA, the CDR3 is TGTGCCTGGACTAGCGGGAGCCCAGATACGCAGTATTTT. Translated, it gives CAWTSGSPDTQYF.

The chain joins TRBV7-9 to TRBJ2-1; D not certain. There are 11 residues in the CDR3. With 5 bases removed from V and 7 bases from J, the gap between germline ends came to 6 bases. The germline V gene encodes CDR1 SEHNR and CDR2 FQNEAQ (reference sequence). This CDR3 is CASSEVNEQFF. Written as DNA, the CDR3 is TGTGCCAGCAGCGAGGTTAATGAGCAGTTCTTC.

This rearrangement joins TRBV28 to TRBJ2-1, with TRBD2 identical over 14 bases. The CDR3 is 18 amino acids. Germline V gene lookup returns CDR1 MDHEN and CDR2 SYDVKM. V gave up 3 bases and J gave up 0 bases; unmatched junction bases: 4. CDR3: CASSFPGTSGSSYNEQFF. The DNA of the CDR3 is TGTGCCAGCAGTTTCCCCGGGACTAGCGGGAGCTCCTACAATGAGCAGTTCTTC. The variable domain in full, completed from reference TRBV28 and TRBJ2-1, reads DVKVTQSSRYLVKRTGEKVFLECVQDMDHENMFWYRQDPGLGLRLIYFSYDVKMKEKGDIPEGYSVSREKKERFSLILESASTNQTSMYLCASSFPGTSGSSYNEQFFGPGTRLTVL.

This clone appeared a few times. This chain joins TRBV5-6 and TRBJ1-2, with 7 bases matching TRBD1. This CDR3 comprises 14 residues. J lost 2 bases, V lost 4 bases, and 5 bases had no gene match. Germline values: CDR1 SGHDT, CDR2 YYEEEE. CDR3 protein: CASSVRGANYGYTF. The CDR3 DNA is TGTGCCAGCAGCGTCAGGGGGGCAAACTATGGCTACACCTTC.

This clone showed up just a few times. The chain combines TRBV29-1 with TRBJ1-1; D may be TRBD1 (6 bases). CDR1 is SQVTM and CDR2 is ANQGSEA in the germline V gene. Trimming pared 4 bases from V and 3 bases from J, leaving 24 bases between. This CDR3 comprises 17 residues. The CDR3 protein is CSVVDRPNLGIDTEAFF. The DNA of the CDR3 is TGCAGCGTTGTTGACAGGCCGAATCTCGGTATTGACACTGAAGCTTTCTTT.

The gene calls are TRBV18 and TRBJ2-3; D may be TRBD2 (6 bases). In germline, CDR1 is KGHSH, CDR2 LQKENI. The CDR3 is 15 residues long. V was clipped by 6 bases and J by 0 bases, with 13 bases between them. The DNA for the CDR3 is TGTGCCAGCTCCCCTTGGGGGAGGAGCACAGATACGCAGTATTTT. Amino acids: CASSPWGRSTDTQYF.

This clone occurred a few times. The chain uses TRBV11-1 and TRBJ2-1; D is uncertain. Germline CDR1 and CDR2: SGHAT and FQDESV (reference sequence). CDR3 length: 14 residues. Trimming left V 1 base short and J 6 bases short, with 10 bases between. CDR3 in amino acids: CASSLGHSVNEQFF. The CDR3 DNA is TGTGCCAGCAGCTTAGGCCATAGTGTCAATGAGCAGTTCTTC.

The chain is built from TRBV4-3 and TRBJ2-3, with 7 nucleotides matching TRBD2. This CDR3 is built from 15 residues. J lost 2 bases, V lost 4 bases, and 6 bases had no gene match. CDR1 LGHNA and CDR2 YSLEER come from the germline V gene. The CDR3 spells CASSLKGGATDTQYF. CDR3 DNA: TGCGCCAGCAGCCTCAAGGGAGGGGCCACAGATACGCAGTATTTT.

The chain is built from TRBV5-6 and TRBJ1-1, with a tentative D call TRBD1 (6 bases). The V and J ends lost 6 bases and 1 base respectively, with 10 bases between them. Germline CDR1 reads SGHDT; CDR2 reads YYEEEE. The CDR3 totals 13 residues. CDR3 DNA sequence: TGTGCCAGCACCCAGGACAGGAACACTGAAGCTTTCTTT. It is translated as CASTQDRNTEAFF.

A few counts support this clone. The junction does not match germline at one end; this may be a read error. The V call is TRBV5-4, the J call TRBJ1-4, with 7 bases aligning to TRBD1. The CDR3 is made up of 15 amino acids. Germline values: CDR1 SGHNT, CDR2 YYREEE (reference sequence). The CDR3 DNA is TGTGCCAGCAGCTTCGGACAGGCAACCAATGAAAAACTGTTTTTT. The encoded protein is CASSFGQATNEKLFF.

The chain uses TRBV5-6 and TRBJ2-5, with TRBD2 matching 11 bases. The CDR3 is made up of 16 amino acids. J gave up 3 bases and V 3 bases, and 7 bases lay outside the gene matches. Germline CDR1 and CDR2: SGHDT and YYEEEE. The CDR3, as DNA: TGTGCCAGCAGCTGGACGGGACTAGCGGCCGAAGAGACCCAGTACTTC. Encoded protein: CASSWTGLAAEETQYF.